This record covers a single T cell receptor beta chain. Trimming took off 1 base at V and 2 bases at J, with 7 bases between the two ends. This CDR3 has 14 amino acids. Germline V gives CDR1 LGHNT, CDR2 FRNRAP. This entry is derived from a study of blood T cell repertoires in COVID-19. Authors' processing steps: Reference gene primer amplification gave nucleated cell count estimates. Using immunoSEQ multiplex PCR, the repertoire was profiled, and TCRdb retains in-frame clones only, with some absent. For V, J and clone size, that table is used; D and trimming come from the DNA. The repertoire includes about 180,000 clones, 81% of them detected once, and about an eighth sits in the top ten.

V and J are TRBV12-5 and TRBJ2-3, with D unclear. Specimen: peripheral blood. This TCR was recovered from a woman aged 80 or over with COVID-19, enrolled during active disease. CDR3 coding DNA: TGTGCTAGTGGTTTGGGCAGTTACACAGATACGCAGTATTTT. Its translation: CASGLGSYTDTQYF. Combining the CDR3 with reference TRBV12-5 and TRBJ2-3 gives the whole variable domain DARVTQTPRHKVTEMGQEVTMRCQPILGHNTVFWYRQTMMQGLELLAYFRNRAPLDDSGMPKDRFSAEMPDATLATLKIQPSEPRDSAVYFCASGLGSYTDTQYFGPGTRLTVL.